Each of the 27 T cell receptor beta chains below was sequenced from the same sample in a study of sequential checkpoint blockade in melanoma. Treatment: randomized to nivolumab then ipilimumab (arm A) or the reverse (arm B). The repertoire was sequenced with immunoSEQ multiplex PCR; TCRdb's copy has only in-frame clones and lacks some. This sample has over 9,500 clones; 77% occur once, and the top ten carry over 9%. The sample consisted of CD8+ T cells sorted from blood (inferred from file names), taken from a patient given nivolumab and ipilimumab in sequence. Receptors originate from a human donor with melanoma.

J is TRBJ2-1 and V is TRBV2; 9 bases map to TRBD2. This CDR3 spans 13 amino acids. Germline V lookup: CDR1 SNHLY, CDR2 FYNNEI. V was clipped by 6 bases and J by 6 bases; unmatched bases: 3. CDR3 in amino acids: CASRASGVNEQFF. As DNA, the CDR3 is TGTGCCAGCAGGGCTAGCGGGGTCAATGAGCAGTTCTTC.

The genes are TRBV28 and TRBJ1-1; D might be TRBD1 (5 bases). Germline loops: CDR1 MDHEN, CDR2 SYDVKM. The CDR3 runs 14 residues. V gave up 3 bases and J gave up 4 bases, with 12 bases separating them. CDR3 nucleotides: TGTGCCAGCAGTTTTCGGGGGTTAGGCACTGAAGCTTTCTTT. This codes for CASSFRGLGTEAFF.

The count of this clone is one. The chain is built from TRBV5-1 and TRBJ2-1; maybe TRBD1 (5 bases). In germline, CDR1 is SGHRS, CDR2 YFSETQ. The CDR3 has 15 residues. Between the trimmed V and J ends, which lost 4 bases and 3 bases, there was a span of 14 bases. CDR3 sequence: CASSRSQGIYNEQFF. In DNA form, the CDR3 reads TGCGCCAGCAGCCGAAGCCAGGGTATCTACAATGAGCAGTTCTTC.

The V gene is TRBV6-5, the J gene TRBJ1-4; D ambiguous. V lost 5 bases and J 8 bases, leaving 12 bases between the germline ends. CDR1 and CDR2 (germline): MNHEY, SVGAGI. The CDR3 spans 13 residues. The CDR3 sequence is CASSIVLREKLFF. CDR3 coding DNA: TGTGCCAGCAGTATCGTTCTTCGGGAAAAACTGTTTTTT.

The rearrangement uses TRBV4-1 and TRBJ2-1; 7 bases are a match to TRBD2. The germline CDR1 and CDR2 sequences are MGHRA and YSYEKL. V lost 1 base and J lost 1; bases outside the gene matches: 10. CDR3 size: 18 residues. The CDR3 region is CASSQVVVGGGSYNEQFF. The DNA for the CDR3 is TGCGCCAGCAGCCAAGTGGTCGTCGGCGGGGGATCCTACAATGAGCAGTTCTTC.

This chain uses TRBV4-1 with TRBJ2-2; no definite D call. The CDR3 contains 15 residues. V was shortened by 4 bases and J by 1 base, with 10 bases between the two germline ends. The germline gives CDR1 MGHRA, CDR2 YSYEKL. For the CDR3, the DNA is TGCGCCAGCAGCCCCGTCGCCGGGAACACCGGGGAGCTGTTTTTT. Its translation is CASSPVAGNTGELFF.

This clone showed up just a few times. This chain links TRBV7-9 with TRBJ2-7; TRBD2 aligns across 12 bases. V trimming: 6 bases; J trimming: 5 bases; junction bases outside the gene matches: 2. This CDR3 is 13 amino acids long. In germline, CDR1 is SEHNR, CDR2 FQNEAQ (reference sequence). CDR3 nucleotides: TGTGCCAGCAGGACTAGCGGGAGCCACGAGCAGTACTTC. Its translation: CASRTSGSHEQYF.

The rearrangement links TRBV2 to TRBJ2-2; 15 bases are a match to TRBD2. The CDR3 length is 18 residues. CDR1 SNHLY and CDR2 FYNNEI come from the germline V gene. Trimming at V came to 3 bases and at J to 5 bases, leaving 7 bases not matched to a gene. The CDR3 reads CASSDGTSGRMGTGELFF. For the CDR3, the DNA is TGTGCCAGCAGTGATGGGACTAGCGGGAGGATGGGAACCGGGGAGCTGTTTTTT.

This rearrangement joins TRBV4-1 to TRBJ2-7; 9 nucleotides line up with TRBD1. V lost 4 bases, J lost 4 bases, and 8 bases stayed unmatched. The CDR3 extends over 15 amino acids. Germline values: CDR1 MGHRA, CDR2 YSYEKL. CDR3 DNA sequence: TGCGCCAGCAGCCCAAGTACGGGACAGGGATACGAGCAGTACTTC. Protein: CASSPSTGQGYEQYF.

This clone has a single count. V gene TRBV7-9 combines with J gene TRBJ2-5; 7 bases are a match to TRBD2. The germline gives CDR1 SEHNR, CDR2 FQNEAQ (reference sequence). This CDR3 contains 15 residues. Losses at the gene ends were 5 bases for V and 9 bases for J; bases not matched to a gene: 15. The DNA of the CDR3 is TGTGCCAGCAGCAGCCCTGTCGGGAGTCGGGAGGCCCAGTACTTC. Protein product: CASSSPVGSREAQYF.

V is TRBV5-1 and J is TRBJ2-7; weak D call: TRBD2 (5 bases). The CDR3 length is 15 residues. The V gene's germline CDR1 is SGHRS and CDR2 YFSETQ. Trimming shortened V by 0 bases and J by 3 bases, and 13 bases separated the two germline ends. CDR3 coding DNA: TGCGCCAGCAGCTTGGTGTCTAGCAGACACTACGAGCAGTACTTC. Amino acid sequence: CASSLVSSRHYEQYF.

The J gene is TRBJ2-1, the V gene TRBV29-1, with 8 bases that match TRBD1. The germline gives CDR1 SQVTM, CDR2 ANQGSEA. The CDR3 sequence is 15 residues long. V was pared by 5 bases and J by 1 base, with 7 bases of the junction left unmatched. The CDR3 region is CSVTSRDRSYNEQFF. CDR3 sequence (DNA): TGCAGCGTTACATCCCGGGACAGGTCCTACAATGAGCAGTTCTTC.

This clone appeared a single time. The rearrangement joins TRBV19 to TRBJ2-5, with D maybe TRBD2 (6 bases). The J call could be wrong; TRBJ2-7 is a better fit for the DNA end. Germline CDR1 reads LNHDA; CDR2 reads SQIVND (reference sequence). The CDR3 totals 15 residues. In nucleotides, the CDR3 is TGTGCCAGTAGTATAACTAGCCTTACCTCCTACGAGCAGTACTTC. Encoded protein: CASSITSLTSYEQYF.

The CDR3 nucleotides are TGTGCCAGCAGCCCCGGGACAAGCTACGAGCAGTACTTC. Protein product: CASSPGTSYEQYF. The rearrangement uses TRBV9 and TRBJ2-5; D is possibly TRBD1 (6 bases). TRBJ2-7 explains the end of the DNA better; the J call may be wrong. Per the germline V gene, CDR1 is SGDLS and CDR2 is YYNGEE. This CDR3 has 13 residues.

The V call is TRBV4-2, the J call TRBJ2-7; D is unclear. Per the germline V gene, CDR1 is LGHNA and CDR2 is YNFKEQ. The length of the CDR3 is 14 residues. The V gene lost 0 bases and the J gene lost 0 bases, with 6 bases spanning the gap. CDR3 residues: CASSQETYSYEQYF. The CDR3 DNA sequence: TGTGCCAGCAGCCAAGAAACATACTCCTACGAGCAGTACTTC.

This chain links TRBV7-9 with TRBJ2-7, with a weak D call TRBD1 (6 bases). Trimming cost V 5 bases and J 4 bases, with 15 bases left between them. This CDR3 comprises 14 residues. CDR1 and CDR2 (germline): SEHNR, FQNEAQ (reference sequence). The CDR3 DNA reads as TGTGCCAGCAGCCCCCAGGGGAAGGTTTACGAGCAGTACTTC. This gives the protein CASSPQGKVYEQYF.

The table lists this clone with a count of one. This chain connects TRBV19 to TRBJ2-1, with D perhaps TRBD2 (6 bases). Germline lookup yields CDR1 LNHDA and CDR2 SQIVND (reference sequence). V was cut by 1 base and J by 8 bases, with 6 bases left in between. The CDR3 extends over 12 amino acids. As DNA, the CDR3 is TGTGCCAGTAGTATAGGCGGGGATGAGCAGTTCTTC. Protein product: CASSIGGDEQFF.

A few counts support this clone. V is TRBV7-2 and J is TRBJ2-3; 9 nucleotides align to TRBD1. CDR3 length equals 15 residues. The germline V gene has CDR1 SGHTA and CDR2 FQGNSA. Unmatched junction bases numbered 3, after V lost 4 bases and J lost 1 base. This CDR3 is CASSWDREGTDTQYF. For the CDR3, the DNA is TGTGCCAGCAGCTGGGACAGGGAAGGCACAGATACGCAGTATTTT.

This rearrangement joins TRBV19 to TRBJ1-5, with D tentatively TRBD1 (6 bases). In germline, CDR1 is LNHDA, CDR2 SQIVND (reference sequence). The ends were cut back, 10 bases at V and 2 bases at J, with 12 bases in the middle. The CDR3 contains 13 residues. The chain's CDR3 is CATTGLGNQPQHF. In nucleotides, the CDR3 is TGTGCCACAACAGGGTTAGGCAATCAGCCCCAGCATTTT.

The rearrangement links TRBV15 to TRBJ2-1; 8 bases line up with TRBD2. The CDR3 runs 15 residues. Looked up from germline, CDR1 is LNHNV and CDR2 is YYDKDF (reference sequence). Losses at the gene ends were 3 bases for V and 6 bases for J; bases not matched to a gene: 7. CDR3 protein: CATSRTAGVGNEQFF. CDR3 nucleotide sequence: TGTGCCACCAGCAGGACAGCGGGAGTCGGCAATGAGCAGTTCTTC.

This clone occurred a few times. The rearrangement uses TRBV6-6 and TRBJ2-1; 11 positions match TRBD2. Trimming removed 4 bases from V and 6 bases from J; junction bases left unmatched: 5. The CDR3 runs to 15 residues. Per germline, CDR1 MNHNY and CDR2 SVGAGI (reference sequence). The CDR3 reads CASSSSTSGGNEQFF. DNA for the CDR3: TGTGCCAGCAGTTCTTCTACTAGCGGGGGCAATGAGCAGTTCTTC.

The J gene is TRBJ2-7, the V gene TRBV5-6; 8 positions match TRBD1. CDR1 and CDR2 from the germline V gene are SGHDT and YYEEEE. Unmatched junction bases numbered 5, after V lost 5 bases and J lost 4 bases. The CDR3 sequence is 13 residues long. In nucleotides, the CDR3 is TGTGCCAGCAGGAAACAGGGGGTGTACGAGCAGTACTTC. Amino acid sequence: CASRKQGVYEQYF.

The chain employs TRBV27 and TRBJ2-1, with D possibly TRBD2 on 6 matching bases. This CDR3 is built from 14 residues. V gave up 5 bases and J gave up 7 bases, with 15 bases separating them. Germline V CDR1 and CDR2: MNHEY, SMNVEV (reference sequence). This chain's CDR3 is CASSNSGLPNEQFF. DNA of the CDR3: TGTGCCAGCAGTAACTCGGGACTTCCGAATGAGCAGTTCTTC.

V and J are TRBV9 and TRBJ2-7; 9 bases are shared with TRBD1. Germline CDR1 SGDLS, CDR2 YYNGEE. The CDR3 has 17 amino acids. Unmatched junction bases numbered 11, after V lost 3 bases and J lost 1 base. The CDR3 spells CASSAYSGTGLSYEQYF. The CDR3 DNA follows: TGTGCCAGCAGCGCCTACTCCGGGACAGGGTTATCCTACGAGCAGTACTTC. The full variable domain, completed using reference TRBV9 and TRBJ2-7, is DSGVTQTPKHLITATGQRVTLRCSPRSGDLSVYWYQQSLDQGLQFLIQYYNGEERAKGNILERFSAQQFPDLHSELNLSSLELGDSALYFCASSAYSGTGLSYEQYFGPGTRLTVT.

CDR3 DNA sequence: TGTGCCAGCAGCATTAACTACGAGCAGTACTTC. It is translated as CASSINYEQYF. V usage is TRBV7-2 and J usage is TRBJ2-7; D is ambiguous. The CDR3 is 11 residues long. Germline CDR1 is SGHTA and CDR2 is FQGNSA. Trimming removed 5 bases from V and 3 bases from J, with 5 bases in between. Combining the CDR3 with reference TRBV7-2 and TRBJ2-7 gives the whole variable domain GAGVSQSPSNKVTEKGKDVELRCDPISGHTALYWYRQSLGQGLEFLIYFQGNSAPDKSGLPSDRFSAERTGGSVSTLTIQRTQQEDSAVYLCASSINYEQYFGPGTRLTVT.

This chain links TRBV7-6 with TRBJ2-2; D perhaps matches TRBD2 (7 bases). This CDR3 has 16 amino acids. V lost 5 bases and J lost 0, with 13 bases in between. CDR1 and CDR2 from the germline V gene are SGHVS and FNYEAQ. The CDR3: CASSPGRGPNTGELFF. CDR3 coding DNA: TGTGCCAGCAGCCCCGGGCGGGGGCCGAACACCGGGGAGCTGTTTTTT.

The J gene is TRBJ1-4, the V gene TRBV27; D ambiguous. The CDR3 runs to 14 residues. V dropped 2 bases and J dropped 8 bases, with 12 bases sitting between them. Germline V CDR1 and CDR2: MNHEY, SMNVEV (reference sequence). In nucleotides, the CDR3 is TGTGCCAGCAGTTTAGGGTATCTCGGGGAAAAACTGTTTTTT. Protein sequence: CASSLGYLGEKLFF.